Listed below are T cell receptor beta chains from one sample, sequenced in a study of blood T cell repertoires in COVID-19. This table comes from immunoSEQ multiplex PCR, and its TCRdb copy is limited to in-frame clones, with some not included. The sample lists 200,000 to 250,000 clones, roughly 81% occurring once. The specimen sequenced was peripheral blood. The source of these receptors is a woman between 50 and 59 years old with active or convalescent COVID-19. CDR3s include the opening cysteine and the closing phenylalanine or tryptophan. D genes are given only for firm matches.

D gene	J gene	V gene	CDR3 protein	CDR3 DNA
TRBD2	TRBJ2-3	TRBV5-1	CASSLLAGGPVDTQYF	TGCGCCAGCAGCTTGCTAGCGGGGGGGCCGGTAGATACGCAGTATTTT
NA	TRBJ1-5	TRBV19	CASSITSGGGSNQPQHF	TGTGCCAGTAGTATTACGTCGGGGGGTGGAAGCAATCAGCCCCAGCATTTT
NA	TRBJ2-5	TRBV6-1	CASSDPAGAPRETQYF	TGTGCCAGCAGTGACCCGGCAGGGGCCCCGAGAGAGACCCAGTACTTC
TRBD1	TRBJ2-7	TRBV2	CASSQGAWRNEQYF	TGTGCCAGCTCACAGGGGGCATGGAGGAACGAGCAGTACTTC
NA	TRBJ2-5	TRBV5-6	CASSPGVSETQYF	TGTGCCAGCAGCCCAGGGGTTTCGGAGACCCAGTACTTC
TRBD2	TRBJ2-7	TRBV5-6	CASSFGLAGGPLSKQYF	TGTGCCAGCAGCTTCGGACTAGCGGGAGGGCCTTTAAGTAAGCAGTACTTC
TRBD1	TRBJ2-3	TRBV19	CASSKYRGLDTQYF	TGTGCCAGTAGCAAATACAGGGGGCTGGATACGCAGTATTTT
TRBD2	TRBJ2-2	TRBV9	CASSTGTSGNTGELFF	TGTGCCAGCAGCACCGGGACTAGCGGGAACACCGGGGAGCTGTTTTTT
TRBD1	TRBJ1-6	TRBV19	CASGPDRQLSPLHF	TGTGCCAGTGGTCCGGACAGGCAGCTTTCACCCCTCCACTTT
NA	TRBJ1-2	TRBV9	CASSVAPGEGNYGYTF	TGTGCCAGCAGCGTAGCCCCGGGTGAGGGAAACTATGGCTACACCTTC